This T cell receptor (beta chain) was recorded in a study of T cells in Graves' hyperthyroidism and ophthalmopathy. Amplified regions were TCR beta CDR3 sequences from RNA transcripts. The HTBI set primed first-round TCR CDR3 RT-PCR. TCRdb fed the multiplex PCR reads into MiXCR, producing one record per CDR3 protein. Of over 200,000 distinct CDR3 sequences in the sample, approximately 16% were seen once. The CDR3 has 12 amino acids. The germline V gene encodes CDR1 MDHEN and CDR2 SYDVKM. V lost 4 bases and J lost 7; bases outside the gene matches: 3. Turning to this clonotype: Antigen specificity is unknown.

Study findings and constraints: The majority of expanded thyroid clonotypes above 0.001 also appeared in blood.

This receptor was identified in a man between 35 and 55 years old with Graves' hyperthyroidism. The rearrangement links TRBV28 to TRBJ1-1; 7 bases are a match to TRBD1. The sample consisted of blood. The CDR3 loop reads CASSSQGGEAFF. The DNA for the CDR3 is TGTGCCAGCAGTTCTCAGGGGGGTGAAGCTTTCTTT.